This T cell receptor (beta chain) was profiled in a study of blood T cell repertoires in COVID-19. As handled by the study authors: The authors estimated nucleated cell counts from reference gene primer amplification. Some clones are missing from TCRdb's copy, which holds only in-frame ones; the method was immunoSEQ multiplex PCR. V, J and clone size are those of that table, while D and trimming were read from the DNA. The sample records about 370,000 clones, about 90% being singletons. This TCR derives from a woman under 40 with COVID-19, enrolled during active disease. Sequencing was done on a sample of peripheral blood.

The CDR3 nucleotides are TGTGCCATCAGTGACCGGACAGGGGAGGGAGAGACCCAGTACTTC. It yields the protein CAISDRTGEGETQYF. This chain uses TRBV10-3 with TRBJ2-5; 9 bases fit TRBD1. Germline loops: CDR1 ENHRY, CDR2 SYGVKD. This CDR3 comprises 15 residues. Trimming at V came to 3 bases and at J to 4 bases, leaving 6 bases not matched to a gene.